The next 27 T cell receptor beta chains were all read from a single sample in a study of shared clonotypes between healthy human individuals. Assay used: immunoSEQ multiplex PCR; TCRdb lists only in-frame clones, some missing. The sample consists of 400,000 or so clones, about 96% of them appearing once. The sequenced sample was memory CD8+ T cells sorted from blood. Regarding subset: CD45RO+ cells pooled with CCR7-negative TemRA cells. Every receptor here comes from a man aged 25 to 45 in good health.

The chain couples TRBV5-6 to TRBJ1-2, with D possibly matching TRBD1 (6 bases). The CDR3 is 15 residues long. Trimming removed 3 bases from V and 4 bases from J, with 16 bases in between. From germline, CDR1 is SGHDT and CDR2 YYEEEE. CDR3 region: CASSSGQQPTYGYTF. For the CDR3, the DNA is TGTGCCAGCAGCTCAGGACAGCAACCTACCTATGGCTACACCTTC. Based on the CDR3 plus reference TRBV5-6 and TRBJ1-2, the full variable domain is DAGVTQSPTHLIKTRGQQVTLRCSPKSGHDTVSWYQQALGQGPQFIFQYYEEEERQRGNFPDRFSGHQFPNYSSELNVNALLLGDSALYLCASSSGQQPTYGYTFGSGTRLTVV.

The chain uses TRBV7-3 and TRBJ2-1, with D uncertain. This CDR3 is 13 amino acids long. Trimming removed 4 bases from V and 5 bases from J, with 9 bases in between. The V gene's germline CDR1 is SGHTA and CDR2 FQGTGA. The CDR3 is CASSSSVDNEQFF. In nucleotides, the CDR3 is TGTGCCAGCAGCTCCAGTGTGGACAATGAGCAGTTCTTC. Full variable domain (missing parts from reference TRBV7-3 and TRBJ2-1): GAGVSQTPSNKVTEKGKYVELRCDPISGHTALYWYRQSLGQGPEFLIYFQGTGAADDSGLPNDRFFAVRPEGSVSTLKIQRTERGDSAVYLCASSSSVDNEQFFGPGTRLTVL.

This clone was picked up one time. This CDR3 is CASSWGGEAFF. CDR3 sequence (DNA): TGTGCCAGCAGTTGGGGCGGTGAAGCTTTCTTT. This chain uses TRBV25-1 with TRBJ1-1, with D tentatively TRBD1 (5 bases). Deletions cut 5 bases from V and 7 bases from J, with 8 bases between. Germline values: CDR1 MGHDK, CDR2 SYGVNS. CDR3 length equals 11 residues.

The chain couples TRBV6-4 to TRBJ2-1, with 9 nucleotides matching TRBD2. Trimming at V came to 5 bases and at J to 5 bases, leaving 7 bases not matched to a gene. The length of the CDR3 is 15 residues. Germline V gives CDR1 MRHNA, CDR2 SNTAGT. This CDR3 reads CASSPASGIHNEQFF. The DNA for the CDR3 is TGTGCCAGCAGTCCAGCTAGCGGGATCCACAATGAGCAGTTCTTC.

The genes are TRBV2 and TRBJ2-3; TRBD1 agrees at 9 bases. V dropped 4 bases and J dropped 5; count of bases not matched to a gene: 10. Germline CDR1 reads SNHLY; CDR2 reads FYNNEI. The CDR3 loop spans 16 amino acids. The CDR3 protein is CASSVQGAQVGDTQYF. The CDR3 DNA is TGTGCCAGCAGTGTACAGGGGGCGCAGGTGGGAGATACGCAGTATTTT.

The chain recombines TRBV6-5 with TRBJ2-7; no clear D gene. Trimming cost V 7 bases and J 0 bases, with 4 bases left between them. CDR1 and CDR2 (germline): MNHEY, SVGAGI. This CDR3 has 11 residues. CDR3 bases: TGTGCCAGCAAAAGCTCCTACGAGCAGTACTTC. Amino acids: CASKSSYEQYF.

The V and J genes are TRBV6-1 and TRBJ2-1, with D perhaps TRBD1 (5 bases). The CDR3 is 13 residues long. Germline V gene data show CDR1 as MNHNS and CDR2 as SASEGT. The ends were cut back, 0 bases at V and 9 bases at J, with 9 bases in the middle. CDR3 nucleotides: TGTGCCAGCAGTGAAGCCCATAGGGGTGAGCAGTTCTTC. Translating gives CASSEAHRGEQFF.

The V gene is TRBV7-9, the J gene TRBJ2-7; 12 bases are a match to TRBD2. After removal of 6 bases from V and 1 base from J, the junction contained 4 bases not matched to a gene. The CDR3 sequence is 15 residues long. In germline, CDR1 is SEHNR, CDR2 FQNEAQ (reference sequence). The CDR3 spells CASRGTSGSSYEQYF. As DNA, the CDR3 is TGTGCCAGCAGAGGGACTAGCGGGTCTTCCTACGAGCAGTACTTC.

This clone came up once. The chain combines TRBV27 with TRBJ1-5, with TRBD1 matching over 9 bases. CDR3 length equals 16 residues. The germline V gene has CDR1 MNHEY and CDR2 SMNVEV (reference sequence). J gave up 0 bases and V 7 bases, and 7 bases lay outside the gene matches. The CDR3 loop reads CASMHRGRGSNQPQHF. The CDR3 region has the DNA TGTGCCAGCATGCACAGGGGGCGCGGTAGCAATCAGCCCCAGCATTTT.

The V call is TRBV27, the J call TRBJ2-1, with D perhaps TRBD2 (7 bases). Germline V gene lookup returns CDR1 MNHEY and CDR2 SMNVEV (reference sequence). Trimming stripped 8 bases from V and 15 bases from J, with 29 bases between. This CDR3 is built from 15 residues. CDR3 DNA: TGTGCCAGCCGCCCTTCCAGGTACAACAGGGAGGGGCCGTTCTTC. It is translated as CASRPSRYNREGPFF.

J is TRBJ2-1 and V is TRBV27; D call uncertain. V shed 8 bases and J shed 0 bases, with 11 bases lying between them. Per germline, CDR1 MNHEY and CDR2 SMNVEV (reference sequence). The CDR3 has 14 residues. The CDR3 DNA sequence: TGTGCCAGCCGACCCCGGACCTCCTACAATGAGCAGTTCTTC. Translating gives CASRPRTSYNEQFF.

This chain joins TRBV6-5 and TRBJ2-7; D possibly corresponds to TRBD2 (6 bases). Germline-derived CDR1 and CDR2 are MNHEY and SVGAGI. The CDR3 length is 15 residues. V was pared by 3 bases and J by 0 bases, with 12 bases between. For the CDR3, the DNA is TGTGCCAGCAGTTATGGGGGGAGCGGCTCCTACGAGCAGTACTTC. The encoded protein is CASSYGGSGSYEQYF.

The rearrangement joins TRBV5-1 to TRBJ2-2, with 8 bases matching TRBD2. Per the germline V gene, CDR1 is SGHRS and CDR2 is YFSETQ. The CDR3 covers 16 residues. V lost 0 bases to trimming and J lost 3 bases; unmatched junction nucleotides: 4. The DNA for the CDR3 is TGCGCCAGCAGCTTGGCCGAGACTAGCGACACCGGGGAGCTGTTTTTT. It is translated as CASSLAETSDTGELFF.

This clone was recorded once. The CDR3 bases are TGTGCCAGCAGCTTCGGCGGGAGGGGAGCAGATACGCAGTATTTT. It encodes CASSFGGRGADTQYF. The rearrangement joins TRBV11-2 to TRBJ2-3, with 9 bases fitting TRBD2. Germline loops: CDR1 SGHAT, CDR2 FQNNGV. This CDR3 contains 15 residues. V lost 3 bases, J lost 4 bases, and 5 bases stayed unmatched.

The CDR3 bases are TGTGCCATCAGTGAGTCGGGCTCCTACAATGAGCAGTTCTTC. This translates into CAISESGSYNEQFF. The chain employs TRBV10-3 and TRBJ2-1, with D unresolved. The CDR3 has 14 amino acids. Deletions cut 0 bases from V and 0 bases from J, with 3 bases between. Per germline, CDR1 ENHRY and CDR2 SYGVKD.

The gene calls are TRBV7-2 and TRBJ1-4, with a weak D call TRBD1 (6 bases). The V gene's germline CDR1 is SGHTA and CDR2 FQGNSA. The CDR3 totals 15 residues. Deletions cut 0 bases from V and 4 bases from J, with 9 bases between. CDR3 sequence: CASSLARGFNEKLFF. CDR3 DNA sequence: TGTGCCAGCAGCTTAGCAAGGGGGTTTAATGAAAAACTGTTTTTT.

The chain joins TRBV19 to TRBJ2-1; TRBD2 might be the D (6 bases). The germline V gene encodes CDR1 LNHDA and CDR2 SQIVND (reference sequence). CDR3 size: 16 residues. V was clipped by 3 bases and J by 3 bases, with 15 bases between them. The chain's CDR3 is CASSIFGRMGYNEQFF. CDR3 sequence (DNA): TGTGCCAGTAGTATTTTCGGGAGAATGGGCTACAATGAGCAGTTCTTC.

V is TRBV28 and J is TRBJ2-2, with 7 bases aligning to TRBD2. Germline V CDR1 and CDR2: MDHEN, SYDVKM. There are 12 residues in the CDR3. J gave up 3 bases and V 8 bases, and 0 bases lay outside the gene matches. As DNA, the CDR3 is TGTGCCAGCCGGGGGGACACCGGGGAGCTGTTTTTT. Translation: CASRGDTGELFF. Filled out from reference TRBV28 and TRBJ2-2, the complete variable domain reads DVKVTQSSRYLVKRTGEKVFLECVQDMDHENMFWYRQDPGLGLRLIYFSYDVKMKEKGDIPEGYSVSREKKERFSLILESASTNQTSMYLCASRGDTGELFFGEGSRLTVL.

This rearrangement joins TRBV18 to TRBJ2-3; 7 bases align to TRBD2. The CDR3 is made up of 15 amino acids. The V and J ends lost 6 bases and 2 bases, in that order; junction bases with no gene match: 8. From germline, CDR1 is KGHSH and CDR2 LQKENI. CDR3 sequence reads: CASSAKGLDTDTQYF. The CDR3 DNA reads TGTGCCAGCTCTGCCAAAGGACTAGACACAGATACGCAGTATTTT.

The chain combines TRBV5-6 with TRBJ1-2; D possibly corresponds to TRBD1 (5 bases). The CDR3 spans 15 residues. The V end was cut by 1 base, the J end by 4 bases, with 14 bases between. The germline V gene has CDR1 SGHDT and CDR2 YYEEEE. Written as DNA, the CDR3 is TGTGCCAGCAGCTTGTGGGGGGACGGGACCTATGGCTACACCTTC. Protein: CASSLWGDGTYGYTF. Based on the CDR3 plus reference TRBV5-6 and TRBJ1-2, the full variable domain is DAGVTQSPTHLIKTRGQQVTLRCSPKSGHDTVSWYQQALGQGPQFIFQYYEEEERQRGNFPDRFSGHQFPNYSSELNVNALLLGDSALYLCASSLWGDGTYGYTFGSGTRLTVV.

CDR3 in amino acids: CASSSTGGPSYEQYF. The CDR3 nucleotides read TGTGCCAGCAGTTCCACAGGGGGTCCCTCCTACGAGCAGTACTTC. This chain links TRBV28 with TRBJ2-7, with 8 bases that match TRBD1. V was clipped by 4 bases and J by 0 bases; unmatched bases: 5. The CDR3 loop spans 15 amino acids. CDR1 is MDHEN and CDR2 is SYDVKM in the germline V gene.

This clone was recorded only once. This rearrangement joins TRBV5-1 to TRBJ2-3; 11 bases align to TRBD2. Germline CDR1 is SGHRS and CDR2 is YFSETQ. The CDR3 sequence is 16 residues long. V was pared by 0 bases and J by 2 bases, with 2 bases of the junction left unmatched. CDR3 residues: CASSLGLAGNTDTQYF. CDR3 sequence (DNA): TGCGCCAGCAGCTTGGGACTAGCGGGGAACACAGATACGCAGTATTTT.

This sequence joins TRBV6-5 and TRBJ1-4, with TRBD1 matching 8 bases. The V gene end was trimmed by 2 bases and the J gene end by 10 bases; junction bases not matched to a gene: 6. This CDR3 has 14 amino acids. Germline values: CDR1 MNHEY, CDR2 SVGAGI. In nucleotides, the CDR3 is TGTGCCAGCAGTTACGGGCGCAGGGGGCTAAAACTGTTTTTT. Translation gives CASSYGRRGLKLFF.

The chain has TRBV25-1 and TRBJ2-3; tentative D call: TRBD1 (6 bases). This CDR3 spans 15 amino acids. The V end lost 3 bases, the J end lost 0 bases, and 10 bases lay between the germline ends. The V gene's germline CDR1 is MGHDK and CDR2 SYGVNS. CDR3 sequence: CASSDPTGSTDTQYF. In DNA, the CDR3 is TGTGCCAGCAGTGATCCAACAGGGAGCACAGATACGCAGTATTTT. The variable domain in full, completed from reference TRBV25-1 and TRBJ2-3, reads EADIYQTPRYLVIGTGKKITLECSQTMGHDKMYWYQQDPGMELHLIHYSYGVNSTEKGDLSSESTVSRIRTEHFPLTLESARPSHTSQYLCASSDPTGSTDTQYFGPGTRLTVL.

The chain recombines TRBV2 with TRBJ1-5; D gene ambiguous. Germline values: CDR1 SNHLY, CDR2 FYNNEI. CDR3 length equals 19 residues. V was shortened by 4 bases and J by 2 bases, with 24 bases between the two germline ends. As DNA, the CDR3 is TGTGCCAGCAGTGCAACCCCCGGACGCTCAGGTGTCGGCAATCAGCCCCAGCATTTT. Protein sequence: CASSATPGRSGVGNQPQHF.

This sequence joins TRBV4-1 and TRBJ2-3, with a weak D call TRBD1 (5 bases). This CDR3 is built from 13 residues. CDR1 is MGHRA, CDR2 YSYEKL, per germline. V shed 4 bases and J shed 1 base, with 6 bases lying between them. CDR3 region: CASSPTGTDTQYF. Written as DNA, the CDR3 is TGCGCCAGCAGCCCGACAGGCACAGATACGCAGTATTTT.

The CDR3 region is CASRSLAGTVDYGYTF. In DNA, the CDR3 is TGTGCCAGCAGGTCCCTGGCCGGGACAGTGGACTATGGCTACACCTTC. J is TRBJ1-2 and V is TRBV11-2; 7 bases are shared with TRBD1. The V segment lost 6 bases and the J segment 3 bases; nucleotides outside the gene matches: 13. Looked up from germline, CDR1 is SGHAT and CDR2 is FQNNGV. The CDR3 contains 16 residues. The entire variable domain, with the rest obtained from reference TRBV11-2 and TRBJ1-2, is as follows: EAGVAQSPRYKIIEKRQSVAFWCNPISGHATLYWYQQILGQGPKLLIQFQNNGVVDDSQLPKDRFSAERLKGVDSTLKIQPAKLEDSAVYLCASRSLAGTVDYGYTFGSGTRLTVV.